This T cell receptor (beta chain) stems from a study of T cells in Graves' hyperthyroidism and ophthalmopathy (dated by TCRdb to about 2019). About the study as a whole: Peripheral blood samples were taken at initial diagnosis, before any treatment was given. According to the paper, TCR Vbeta CDR3 sequencing was carried out on roughly 130 peripheral blood samples, which came from fewer than 50 ophthalmopathy, 80 or so hyperthyroidism and roughly 17 progressor patients. The approximately 98 discovery patients were randomly divided into training and test sets at a 7:3 ratio. The study also compared thyroid tissue and blood T-cell repertoires from several Graves' hyperthyroidism patients. After sampling, hyperthyroidism patients received methimazole starting at 30 mg daily, and ophthalmopathy patients received high-dose intravenous methylprednisolone. To identify TCR V-J signatures that set the groups apart, the researchers used a discovery cohort of 95 to 100 patients, made up of about 44 with Graves' ophthalmopathy and some 55 with stable Graves' hyperthyroidism. Prospective prediction of ophthalmopathy was tested in an independent validation cohort of about 19 hyperthyroidism patients and 15 to 17 patients who later progressed to ophthalmopathy. General findings and caveats noted by the study authors: Most expanded thyroid clonotypes (frequency above 0.001) were also detected in blood, a finding suggesting that blood repertoires may reflect thyroid immune responses. No statistical method was used to set the sample size in advance, and investigators knew the group allocation. A 13 V-J signature model separated ophthalmopathy from stable hyperthyroidism, with 87.88% sensitivity and 81.08% specificity in cross-validation and 80%/75% in testing. In validation, progression to ophthalmopathy was predicted by the model with 55% to 71% sensitivity and roughly 76% specificity, a median of approximately 7.1 months before onset.

Based on the germline V gene, the CDR1 and CDR2 sequences are MDHEN and SYDVKM. Between the V and J ends, shortened by 5 bases and 2 bases respectively, the junction contains 17 bases. The CDR3 holds 16 amino acids from the cysteine to the phenylalanine. Only the CDR3 region is kept as DNA, spanning 48 bases read in frame from base 1. Graves' hyperthyroidism was defined as stable when no progression to ophthalmopathy occurred over 18 months of follow-up. Hyperthyroidism patients were aged 18 to 65 years and newly diagnosed, with disease duration of less than 2 months. Exclusion was applied to patients with uncontrolled infections, other autoimmune diseases, pregnancy or lactation. Diagnoses were based on clinical symptoms, serum thyroxine and TRAb, thyroid ultrasound and orbital computed tomography. PBMCs were separated from under 12 ml of fresh peripheral blood using Ficoll-Paque density gradient centrifugation. Total RNA was extracted with Trizol reagent, and quality was checked on an Agilent 2100 Bioanalyzer.

Many counts were recorded for this clonotype. What this receptor recognizes is not known. The record has no base qualities; no much larger clone is one base away. The TCR beta CDR3 regions were amplified from the RNA transcripts. The first round of RT-PCR for the TCR CDR3 was performed with the HTBI primer set and the Qiagen OneStep RT-PCR kit. A second multiplex PCR round built the libraries, followed by size selection and purification. Libraries were sequenced paired-end with 100 bp reads on an Illumina HiSeq2000. Concerning the study's data processing: Raw data were processed with SOAPnuke, discarding reads with adapters, uncalled bases, mean Phred below 15, or no exact constant-primer or identifier match. High-quality paired reads were merged using COPE v1.2.5, and each unique nucleotide sequence was defined as a clonotype. MiTCR v1.1 was used to align clonotypes to the IMGT TRBV, TRBD and TRBJ reference segments. The analysis was restricted to V-J combinations with a frequency above 0.0001, which together covered 99% to 99.2% of the repertoires. A TCS score was defined as the ratio between F50 (clonal expansion) and ExV (chaos), using BLOSUM62-based TCRdist between CDR3 peptides within each V-J. Welch's t-statistics and random forest reduced several hundred V-J features to around 14, which were used in a naive Bayes classifier (R e1071). The raw public data were reprocessed by TCRdb itself: fastp quality trimming at Q25, MiXCR clonotype calling, in-frame beta chains only. All rows with the same CDR3 protein become a single entry with the most common DNA and genes. TCRdb, rather than the study authors, made the V and J calls. This sample holds some 620,000 distinct CDR3 sequences; under 20% were observed only once. Clones ranked in the top ten supply less than 4.5% of the sample.

Sequenced material: blood. This TCR came from a woman aged 25 to 45 with Graves' hyperthyroidism. Rearrangement joined TRBV28 to TRBJ2-3, with a tentative D gene TRBD1 over 6 matching bases. This receptor has the CDR3 CASSLSQGVPTDTQYF. In nucleotide form, the sequence is TGTGCCAGCAGTCTATCACAGGGTGTGCCCACAGATACGCAGTATTTT.